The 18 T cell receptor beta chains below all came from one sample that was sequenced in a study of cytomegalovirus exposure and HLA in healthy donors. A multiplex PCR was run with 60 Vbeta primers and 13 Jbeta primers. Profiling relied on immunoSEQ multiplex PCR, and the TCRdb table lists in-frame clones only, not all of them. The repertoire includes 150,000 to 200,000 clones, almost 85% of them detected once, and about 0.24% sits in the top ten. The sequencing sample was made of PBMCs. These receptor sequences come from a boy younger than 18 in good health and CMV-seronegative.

Here the CDR3 DNA reads TGTGCCAGCAGCTTAGCTTGGGGGGGGCAGGCAGGGGAGCTCTATGGCTACACCTTC. Amino acids: CASSLAWGGQAGELYGYTF. This chain uses TRBV7-8 with TRBJ1-2; maybe TRBD1 (6 bases). The CDR3 length is 19 residues. Germline lookup yields CDR1 SGHVS and CDR2 FQNEAQ. The V end was cut by 0 bases, the J end by 4 bases, with 24 bases between.

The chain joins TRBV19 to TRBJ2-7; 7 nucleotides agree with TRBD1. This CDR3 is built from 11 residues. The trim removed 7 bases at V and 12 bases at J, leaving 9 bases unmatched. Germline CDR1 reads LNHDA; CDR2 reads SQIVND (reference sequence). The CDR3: CASTTGTVWYF. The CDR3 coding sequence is TGTGCCAGTACAACCGGGACAGTTTGGTACTTC.

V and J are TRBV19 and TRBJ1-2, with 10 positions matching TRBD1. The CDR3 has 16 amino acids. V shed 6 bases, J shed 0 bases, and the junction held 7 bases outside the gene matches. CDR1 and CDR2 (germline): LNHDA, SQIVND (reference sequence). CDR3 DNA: TGTGCCAGTAGGTATCGGGGACAGGGGACTAACTATGGCTACACCTTC. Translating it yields CASRYRGQGTNYGYTF.

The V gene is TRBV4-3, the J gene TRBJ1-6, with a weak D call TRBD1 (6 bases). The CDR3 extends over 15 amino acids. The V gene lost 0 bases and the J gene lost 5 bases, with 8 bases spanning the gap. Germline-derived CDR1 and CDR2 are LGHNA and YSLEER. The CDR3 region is CASSQDYRDNSPLHF. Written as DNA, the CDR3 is TGCGCCAGCAGCCAAGATTACAGGGATAATTCACCCCTCCACTTT.

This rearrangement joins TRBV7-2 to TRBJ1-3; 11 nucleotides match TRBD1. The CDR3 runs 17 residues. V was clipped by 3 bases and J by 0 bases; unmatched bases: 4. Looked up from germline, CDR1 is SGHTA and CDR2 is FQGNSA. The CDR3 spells CASSFGTGGFSGNTIYF. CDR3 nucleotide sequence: TGTGCCAGCAGCTTTGGGACAGGGGGATTCTCTGGAAACACCATATATTTT.

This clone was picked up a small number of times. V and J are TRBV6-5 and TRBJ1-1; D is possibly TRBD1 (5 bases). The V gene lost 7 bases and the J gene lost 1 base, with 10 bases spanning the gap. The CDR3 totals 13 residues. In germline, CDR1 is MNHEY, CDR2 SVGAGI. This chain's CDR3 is CASTPTANTEAFF. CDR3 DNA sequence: TGTGCCAGCACCCCGACAGCGAACACTGAAGCTTTCTTT.

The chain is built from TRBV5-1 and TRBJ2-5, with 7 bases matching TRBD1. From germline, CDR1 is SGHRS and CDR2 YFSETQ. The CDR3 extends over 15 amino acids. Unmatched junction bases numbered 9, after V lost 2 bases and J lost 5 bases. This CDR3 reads CASSLDRDRGETQYF. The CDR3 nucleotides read TGCGCCAGCAGCTTAGACCGGGACAGAGGGGAGACCCAGTACTTC. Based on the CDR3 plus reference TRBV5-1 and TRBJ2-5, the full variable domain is KAGVTQTPRYLIKTRGQQVTLSCSPISGHRSVSWYQQTPGQGLQFLFEYFSETQRNKGNFPGRFSGRQFSNSRSEMNVSTLELGDSALYLCASSLDRDRGETQYFGPGTRLLVL.

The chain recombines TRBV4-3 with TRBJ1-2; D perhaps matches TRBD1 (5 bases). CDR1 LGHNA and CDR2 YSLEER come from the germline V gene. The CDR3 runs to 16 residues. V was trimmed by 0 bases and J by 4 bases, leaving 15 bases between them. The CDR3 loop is CASSQDGAARFYGYTF. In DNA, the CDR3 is TGCGCCAGCAGCCAAGATGGGGCCGCCCGCTTCTATGGCTACACCTTC.

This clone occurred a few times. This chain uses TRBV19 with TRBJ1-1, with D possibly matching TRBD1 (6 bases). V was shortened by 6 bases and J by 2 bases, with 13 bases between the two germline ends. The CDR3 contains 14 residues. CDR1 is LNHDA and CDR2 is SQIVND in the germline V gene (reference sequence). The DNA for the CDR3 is TGTGCCAGTAGCGCGGGCAGGGGTAACACTGAAGCTTTCTTT. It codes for CASSAGRGNTEAFF.

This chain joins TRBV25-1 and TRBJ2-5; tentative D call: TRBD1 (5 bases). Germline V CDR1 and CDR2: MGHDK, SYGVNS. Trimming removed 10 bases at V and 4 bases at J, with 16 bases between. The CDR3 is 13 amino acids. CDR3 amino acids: CATVAWGGETQYF. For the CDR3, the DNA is TGTGCCACCGTAGCCTGGGGCGGAGAGACCCAGTACTTC.

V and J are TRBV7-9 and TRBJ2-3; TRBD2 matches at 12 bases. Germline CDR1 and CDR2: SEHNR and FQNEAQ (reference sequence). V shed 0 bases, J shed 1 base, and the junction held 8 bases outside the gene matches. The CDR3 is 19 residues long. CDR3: CASSLALAGGPSGTDTQYF. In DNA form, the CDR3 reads TGTGCCAGCAGCTTAGCGCTAGCGGGAGGGCCCTCTGGCACAGATACGCAGTATTTT.

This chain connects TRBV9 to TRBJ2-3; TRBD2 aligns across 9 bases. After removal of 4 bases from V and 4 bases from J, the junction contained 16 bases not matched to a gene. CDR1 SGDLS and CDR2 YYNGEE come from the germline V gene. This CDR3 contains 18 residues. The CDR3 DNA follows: TGTGCCAGCAGCTCTTGGGGTCCGGGTAGCGGGAGTGCAGATACGCAGTATTTT. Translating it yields CASSSWGPGSGSADTQYF.

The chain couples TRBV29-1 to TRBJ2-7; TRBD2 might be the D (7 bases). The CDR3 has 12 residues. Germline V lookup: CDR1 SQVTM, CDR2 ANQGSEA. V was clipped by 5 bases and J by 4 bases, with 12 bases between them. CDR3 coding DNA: TGCAGCGTTCGCAGGGGAGGGTACGAGCAGTACTTC. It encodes CSVRRGGYEQYF.

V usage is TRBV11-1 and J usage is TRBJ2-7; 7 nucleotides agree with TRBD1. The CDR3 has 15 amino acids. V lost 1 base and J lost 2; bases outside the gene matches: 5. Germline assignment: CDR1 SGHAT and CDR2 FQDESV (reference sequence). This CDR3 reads CASSLGGGAPYEQYF. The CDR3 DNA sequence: TGTGCCAGCAGCTTAGGAGGGGGCGCCCCCTACGAGCAGTACTTC.

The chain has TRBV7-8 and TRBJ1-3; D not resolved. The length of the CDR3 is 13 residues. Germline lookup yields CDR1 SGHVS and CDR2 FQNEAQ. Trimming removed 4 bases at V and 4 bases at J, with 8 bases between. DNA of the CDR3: TGTGCCAGCAGCTCTGCGCCGGGAAACACCATATATTTT. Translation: CASSSAPGNTIYF.

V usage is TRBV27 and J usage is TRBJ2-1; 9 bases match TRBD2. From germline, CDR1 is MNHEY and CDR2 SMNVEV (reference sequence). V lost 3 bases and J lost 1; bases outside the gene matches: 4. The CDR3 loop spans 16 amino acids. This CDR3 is CASSFLSGGSYNEQFF. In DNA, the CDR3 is TGTGCCAGCAGTTTCCTTAGCGGGGGTTCCTACAATGAGCAGTTCTTC.

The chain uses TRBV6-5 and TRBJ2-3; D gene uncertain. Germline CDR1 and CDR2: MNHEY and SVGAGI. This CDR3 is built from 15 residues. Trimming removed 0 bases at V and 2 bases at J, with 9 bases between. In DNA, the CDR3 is TGTGCCAGCAGTTACTCGAGGTCCAACACAGATACGCAGTATTTT. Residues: CASSYSRSNTDTQYF.

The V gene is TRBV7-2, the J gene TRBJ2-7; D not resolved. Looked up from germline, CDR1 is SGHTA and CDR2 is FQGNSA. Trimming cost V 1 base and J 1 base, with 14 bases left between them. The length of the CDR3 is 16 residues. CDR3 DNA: TGTGCCAGCAGCTTAGTAGTCGGAGTAACTTCCTACGAGCAGTACTTC. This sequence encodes CASSLVVGVTSYEQYF.